Below, one T cell receptor beta chain is given with its context. V lost 0 bases and J 4 bases, leaving 4 bases between the germline ends. The CDR3 is made up of 12 amino acids. The germline gives CDR1 MNHNY, CDR2 SVGAGI (reference sequence). This record belongs to a study of blood T cell repertoires in COVID-19. Across the study: Donors in the United States, Italy and Spain gave samples during acute or convalescent COVID-19.

Per the original methods: Amplified reference gene primers provided the basis for estimating nucleated cell counts. Here immunoSEQ multiplex PCR was the method, and the copy in TCRdb shows in-frame clones only, minus some. D and trimming were read from the DNA, whereas the V and J calls and clone size are those reported in that table. The sample shows around 130,000 clones, just over 75% of them seen only once. Sequenced sample: peripheral blood. J is TRBJ2-7 and V is TRBV6-6; D uncertain. The receptor comes from a human donor in a cohort sampled during active COVID-19. The CDR3 DNA reads as TGTGCCAGCAGTTACTCGCGGTACGAGCAGTACTTC. This sequence encodes CASSYSRYEQYF.